The 6 T cell receptor beta chains presented below share a single source sample, sequenced in a study of T cell clonality in common variable immunodeficiency (dated by TCRdb to 2015 to 2017). Receptor libraries were prepared by the immunoSEQ multiplex PCR assay. This immuneACCESS table, as held by TCRdb, lists in-frame sequences with V and J called but not all clones. Of the missing ones, under half trace to an unresolved V gene in checked studies; the others have no known cause. The data for this sample show roughly 32,000 clones, each detected more than once. Clones ranked in the top ten supply over 8% of the sample. Sequencing was performed on peripheral blood mononuclear cells. Every receptor here comes from a person aged 18 to 75 in good health.

This clone was detected ten times or more. The read comes to an end 3 residues before the CDR3 does, leaving the germline J gene to fill in the end. The genes are TRBV7-9 and TRBJ1-1; D might be TRBD1 (6 bases). The V gene's germline CDR1 is SEHNR and CDR2 FQNEAQ (reference sequence). The CDR3 is 14 residues long. Deletions cut 5 bases from V and 1 base from J, with 11 bases between. The sequenced part of the CDR3 DNA is TGTGCCAGCAGCCTACAGGGTAGGAACACTGAA. This codes for CASSLQGRNTE. In full, the CDR3 is CASSLQGRNTEAFF.

This clone was counted a few times. Read coverage stops 3 residues before the CDR3 terminus; the germline J gene supplies the remainder. The V gene is TRBV11-2, the J gene TRBJ2-7, with TRBD2 identical over 11 bases. The CDR3 has 15 residues. V trimming: 4 bases; J trimming: 4 bases; junction bases outside the gene matches: 6. Germline-derived CDR1 and CDR2 are SGHAT and FQNNGV. CDR3 region: CASSWNSGRAYEQYF. Partial CDR3 DNA: TGTGCCAGCAGCTGGAATAGCGGGAGGGCGTACGAG.

Turning to this clone: At one of its ends the junction is not consistent with the germline gene, which may arise from a read error. The read falls 3 residues short of the CDR3 end, and the missing part is taken from the germline J gene. This CDR3 is also generated by other DNA sequences in the sample. V gene TRBV6-2 or TRBV6-3 combines with J gene TRBJ1-4; D gene uncertain. The CDR3 loop spans 15 amino acids. Germline CDR1 MNHEY, CDR2 SVGEGT. The chain's CDR3 is CASRERRGEDEKLFF. The part of the CDR3 DNA that was read is TGCGCCAGCAGAGAGAGACGGGGTGAGGATGAAAAA.

In its sample, this clone was seen many times. The read stops 3 residues short of the end of the CDR3; the missing end is completed from the germline J gene. The rearrangement uses TRBV5-4 and TRBJ1-1, with D unresolved. The germline CDR1 and CDR2 sequences are SGHNT and YYREEE (reference sequence). This CDR3 has 14 amino acids. Trimming took 1 base from V and 3 from J, leaving 10 bases between them. CDR3 DNA (partial): TGTGCCAGCAGCTTGATCGGAAGCGACACTGAA. It specifies CASSLIGSDTE. In full, the CDR3 is CASSLIGSDTEAFF.

This clone has at least ten counts. The read terminates 3 residues before the CDR3 end, so the remaining end is supplied by the germline J gene. The chain carries TRBV18 and TRBJ2-7; 7 nucleotides align to TRBD2. Trimming removed 0 bases from V and 3 bases from J; junction bases left unmatched: 5. The germline V gene encodes CDR1 KGHSH and CDR2 LQKENI. The CDR3 covers 15 residues. The covered CDR3 bases are TGTGCCAGCTCACCACCGACCGGGACTATCTACGAG. Translating gives CASSPPTGTIYE. The full CDR3 is CASSPPTGTIYEQYF. Variable domain in full (rest from reference TRBV18 and TRBJ2-7): NAGVMQNPRHLVRRRGQEARLRCSPMKGHSHVYWYRQLPEEGLKFMVYLQKENIIDESGMPKERFSAEFPKEGPSILRIQQVVRGDSAAYFCASSPPTGTIYEQYFGPGTRLTVT.

This clone has a count of ten or more. The read terminates 3 residues ahead of where the CDR3 ends, so the germline J gene completes it. The V call is TRBV7-6, the J call TRBJ2-7, with 9 bases lining up with TRBD2. Trimming cost V 1 base and J 5 bases; bases outside gene matches: 9. The CDR3 spans 16 residues. The germline V gene encodes CDR1 SGHVS and CDR2 FNYEAQ. Partial CDR3 DNA: TGTGCCAGCAGCTTAGGTGGTGCGGGAGGGCCCAACGAG. This gives the protein CASSLGGAGGPNE. The entire CDR3 is CASSLGGAGGPNEQYF.